The rows below give T cell receptor beta chains drawn from one sample of a study of PD-1 blockade in classical Hodgkin lymphoma. The repertoire was sequenced with immunoSEQ multiplex PCR; TCRdb's copy has only in-frame clones and lacks some. The sample carries about 28,000 clones, around 80% recorded once. Specimen: peripheral blood mononuclear cells (PBMCs), collected before the fourth cycle of nivolumab. The receptor set was obtained from a human donor with classical Hodgkin lymphoma. Each CDR3 is given with its conserved first and last residue. A D gene is named only where the DNA matches it firmly. For some rows the clone size is stated as once, few or many, or as a class when expanded; others skip it.

TRBD2	TRBV25-1	TRBJ2-7	NA	CASAGGFSYEQYF	TGTGCCTCGGCGGGGGGCTTCTCCTACGAGCAGTACTTC
NA	TRBV6-5	TRBJ2-7	NA	CASRTVSYEQYF	TGTGCCAGCCGGACGGTCTCCTACGAGCAGTACTTC
NA	TRBV19	TRBJ2-1	NA	CASRPGLHEGNEQFF	TGTGCCAGTAGGCCTGGACTCCATGAGGGCAATGAGCAGTTCTTC
NA	TRBV14	TRBJ2-7	NA	CASSQVGNSYEQYF	TGTGCCAGCAGCCAGGTCGGAAACTCCTACGAGCAGTACTTC
NA	TRBV18	TRBJ2-5	NA	CASSAGTEETQYF	TGTGCCAGCTCAGCAGGGACTGAAGAGACCCAGTACTTC
NA	TRBV27	TRBJ1-4	NA	CASSFRGEKLFF	TGTGCCAGCAGTTTTCGTGGGGAAAAACTGTTTTTT
NA	TRBV5-1	TRBJ2-1	NA	CASSLGTVNEQFF	TGCGCCAGCAGCTTGGGGACAGTCAATGAGCAGTTCTTC
TRBD2	TRBV6-1	TRBJ2-1	once	CASKVAGSYNEQFF	TGTGCCAGCAAAGTAGCGGGATCCTACAATGAGCAGTTCTTC
NA	TRBV19	TRBJ1-5	NA	CASNPPGFQEQPQHF	TGTGCCAGTAACCCCCCGGGGTTCCAGGAACAGCCCCAGCATTTT
TRBD1	TRBV28	TRBJ1-4	NA	CASQQLTGGNEKLFF	TGTGCCAGCCAGCAACTTACAGGGGGTAATGAAAAACTGTTTTTT
TRBD1	TRBV5-1	TRBJ2-1	NA	CASSLGDRVSYNEQFF	TGCGCCAGCAGCTTGGGGGACAGGGTCTCCTACAATGAGCAGTTCTTC
NA	TRBV18	TRBJ2-7	NA	CASSMPPYEQYF	TGTGCCAGCTCAATGCCCCCCTACGAGCAGTACTTC
TRBD1	TRBV4-1	TRBJ2-3	few	CASRLTGTESDTQYF	TGCGCCAGCAGACTTACCGGGACAGAGTCAGATACGCAGTATTTT
TRBD1	TRBV28	TRBJ2-7	NA	CASSVRTGSYEQYF	TGTGCCAGCAGCGTCCGGACAGGGTCCTACGAGCAGTACTTC
TRBD2	TRBV6-1	TRBJ2-1	NA	CASSATSGIVGEQFF	TGTGCCAGCAGTGCCACTAGCGGGATCGTGGGTGAGCAGTTCTTC
NA	TRBV18	TRBJ1-5	few	CASSPSGQPQHF	TGTGCCAGCTCACCAAGCGGACAGCCCCAGCATTTT
NA	TRBV5-5	TRBJ2-2	once	CASSPQGWNTGELFF	TGTGCCAGCAGCCCCCAGGGGTGGAACACCGGGGAGCTGTTTTTT
NA	TRBV29-1	TRBJ2-7	NA	CSVEVPRVHGYEQYF	TGCAGCGTTGAGGTACCTCGGGTCCACGGGTACGAGCAGTACTTC
TRBD1	TRBV2	TRBJ2-1	NA	CASSGQTYNEQFF	TGTGCCAGTTCGGGACAGACCTACAATGAGCAGTTCTTC
NA	TRBV6-1	TRBJ1-2	few	CASSVGGYYGYTF	TGTGCCAGCAGTGTGGGGGGATACTATGGCTACACCTTC
NA	TRBV2	TRBJ1-1	NA	CASSVLGTEAFF	TGTGCCAGCAGTGTTCTGGGCACTGAAGCTTTCTTT
TRBD1	TRBV5-1	TRBJ2-5	NA	CASSLGTGVQYF	TGCGCCAGCAGCTTAGGGACAGGGGTCCAGTACTTC
TRBD2	TRBV19	TRBJ2-2	once	CASSLRTSGAFGELFF	TGTGCCAGTAGTCTCCGGACTAGCGGGGCCTTCGGGGAGCTGTTTTTT
NA	TRBV6-1	TRBJ1-1	few	CASSDGGLRAFF	TGTGCCAGCAGTGACGGAGGGCTTAGGGCTTTCTTT
NA	TRBV10-3	TRBJ2-7	NA	CATSFGTTSYEQYF	TGTGCCACCAGCTTTGGGACGACCTCCTACGAGCAGTACTTC
NA	TRBV10-2	TRBJ2-4	NA	CASSLQVLGAKNIQYF	TGCGCCAGCAGCCTCCAGGTTTTGGGAGCCAAAAACATTCAGTACTTC
NA	TRBV20-1	TRBJ1-1	once	CSARGFAEAFF	TGCAGTGCTAGGGGGTTCGCTGAAGCTTTCTTT
NA	TRBV7-9	TRBJ2-4	NA	CAVWLENIQYF	TGTGCTGTGTGGCTAGAAAACATTCAGTACTTC
TRBD1	TRBV27	TRBJ2-7	NA	CASSLRQGPYEQYF	TGTGCCAGCAGTTTAAGACAGGGACCCTACGAGCAGTACTTC
NA	TRBV7-9	TRBJ2-7	NA	CASSSPGALVYEQYF	TGTGCCAGCAGTTCACCAGGGGCCCTAGTCTACGAGCAGTACTTC
NA	TRBV5-1	TRBJ2-2	NA	CASSLEGHTGELFF	TGCGCCAGCAGCTTGGAAGGTCACACCGGGGAGCTGTTTTTT
NA	TRBV28	TRBJ1-4	NA	CASSLPGSINEKLFF	TGTGCCAGCAGTTTACCGGGCAGCATTAATGAAAAACTGTTTTTT
TRBD1	TRBV18	TRBJ2-1	NA	CASSPSGTAYNEQFF	TGTGCCAGCTCACCCTCCGGGACAGCTTACAATGAGCAGTTCTTC
NA	TRBV10-3	TRBJ2-1	NA	CASRGFNEQFF	TGTGCCTCCAGGGGTTTCAATGAGCAGTTCTTC
NA	TRBV6-6	TRBJ1-4	NA	CASSYSGKLFF	TGTGCCAGCAGTTACTCGGGGAAACTGTTTTTT
TRBD1	TRBV7-9	TRBJ2-7	NA	CASSLSGTGYEQYF	TGTGCCAGCAGCTTATCCGGGACAGGCTACGAGCAGTACTTC
NA	TRBV29-1	TRBJ2-7	few	CSVEGVDQLQPYEQYF	TGCAGCGTTGAAGGGGTGGACCAGCTTCAGCCCTACGAGCAGTACTTC
NA	TRBV5-1	TRBJ2-1	NA	CASGGDGTYNEQFF	TGCGCCAGCGGAGGAGATGGGACCTACAATGAGCAGTTCTTC
TRBD2	TRBV5-1	TRBJ2-3	few	CASSLGTSADTQYF	TGCGCCAGCAGCTTGGGGACTAGCGCAGATACGCAGTATTTT
NA	TRBV7-2	TRBJ2-5	NA	CASSLAGQGWGETQYF	TGTGCCAGCAGCTTAGCGGGCCAGGGATGGGGAGAGACCCAGTACTTC
NA	TRBV19	TRBJ1-1	NA	CASSRQQNTEAFF	TGTGCCAGTTCCCGACAGCAGAACACTGAAGCTTTCTTT
NA	TRBV7-2	TRBJ2-5	NA	CASTLFGGNGQETQYF	TGTGCCAGCACCCTATTCGGCGGGAATGGGCAAGAGACCCAGTACTTC
NA	TRBV4-2	TRBJ2-1	NA	CASSQDLGQKWFF	TGTGCCAGCAGCCAAGATTTAGGACAGAAATGGTTCTTC
TRBD1	TRBV30	TRBJ1-5	NA	CAWSGQGDQPQHF	TGTGCCTGGTCTGGACAGGGCGATCAGCCCCAGCATTTT
NA	TRBV18	TRBJ2-1	NA	CASSPKLSRYNEQFF	TGTGCCAGCTCCCCCAAGCTTAGTCGCTACAATGAGCAGTTCTTC
TRBD1	TRBV15	TRBJ1-4	NA	CATSRPTGAGIHEKLFF	TGTGCCACCAGCAGACCTACAGGGGCCGGAATTCATGAAAAACTGTTTTTT
NA	TRBV4-1	TRBJ1-1	NA	CASSPGQLEAFF	TGCGCCAGCAGCCCTGGACAGCTTGAAGCTTTCTTT
NA	TRBV15	TRBJ2-2	NA	CATSRDIIGTPNTGELFF	TGTGCCACCAGCAGAGATATTATCGGGACTCCCAACACCGGGGAGCTGTTTTTT
TRBD2	TRBV13	TRBJ2-1	NA	CASSGGLAGVVGSYNEQFF	TGTGCCAGCAGCGGGGGACTAGCGGGAGTAGTTGGGTCCTACAATGAGCAGTTCTTC
NA	TRBV5-6	TRBJ1-1	NA	CASSLAMAKEAFF	TGTGCCAGCAGCTTGGCCATGGCAAAGGAAGCTTTCTTT
NA	TRBV6-6	TRBJ1-6	NA	CASESFGGQGSPLHF	TGTGCCAGCGAGTCCTTTGGAGGGCAGGGGTCACCCCTCCACTTT
TRBD2	TRBV19	TRBJ2-7	NA	CASSMASGSAEQYF	TGTGCCAGTAGTATGGCTAGCGGGAGTGCCGAGCAGTACTTC
TRBD1	TRBV27	TRBJ2-7	few	CASSLGDRDPHEQYF	TGTGCCAGCAGCCTTGGGGACAGGGACCCCCACGAGCAGTACTTC